This T cell receptor beta chain was captured by sequencing in a study of identical twins. Trimming at V came to 0 bases and at J to 4 bases, leaving 6 bases not matched to a gene. Germline CDR1 reads LNHNV; CDR2 reads YYDKDF (reference sequence). This CDR3 comprises 15 residues. Template switching (which added a universal primer site) was used, and cDNA carried unique molecular identifiers. TCRdb re-called the 5' RACE reads through MiXCR, storing one row per CDR3 protein. The table lists approximately 630,000 distinct CDR3 sequences, 7.1% of them singletons. A further study also used this sample, focusing on yellow fever vaccine responses in identical twins.

The V call is TRBV15, the J call TRBJ2-7; TRBD2 matches 7 bases. Sequencing used PBMCs. This receptor was obtained from a woman aged 18-30 years in good health. The CDR3: CATSRDRGLIYEQYF. CDR3 nucleotide sequence: TGTGCCACCAGCAGAGATAGGGGACTAATTTACGAGCAGTACTTC.